Listed here are 23 T cell receptor beta chains from one sample, sequenced in a study of Graves' ophthalmopathy and Graves' hyperthyroidism. Beta-chain TCR CDR3 regions were amplified from RNA transcripts. Second-round multiplex PCR came after a first-round RT-PCR that employed HTBI primers. TCRdb recomputed calls from the multiplex PCR reads with MiXCR, one row per CDR3 protein. The sample has 400,000 to 500,000 distinct CDR3 sequences, approximately 21% seen once. Sequencing used peripheral blood. The receptor set was obtained from a woman aged 18-35 years with stable Graves' hyperthyroidism.

The rearrangement joins TRBV12-3 or TRBV12-4 to TRBJ1-1, with a possible D match to TRBD1 (5 bases). The CDR3 length is 14 residues. The V gene lost 4 bases and the J gene lost 1 base, with 10 bases spanning the gap. The CDR3 sequence is CASSSWGPNTEAFF. The DNA for the CDR3 is TGTGCCAGCAGTTCCTGGGGCCCGAACACTGAAGCTTTCTTT.

V and J are TRBV29-1 and TRBJ2-7, with a weak D call TRBD2 (7 bases). With 1 base removed from V and 2 bases from J, the gap between germline ends came to 15 bases. CDR3 length: 15 amino acids. Germline V gene lookup returns CDR1 SQVTM and CDR2 ANQGSEA. CDR3 DNA: TGCAGCGTTGAAGCGCGGAGGGGGGGTACCTACGAGCAGTACTTC. Translation: CSVEARRGGTYEQYF.

Written as DNA, the CDR3 is TGTGCCAGCTCACCACGGCACCCTGGGGCCAACGTCCTGACTTTC. Residues: CASSPRHPGANVLTF. The chain joins TRBV18 to TRBJ2-6; D not certain. The V gene's germline CDR1 is KGHSH and CDR2 LQKENI. V lost 1 base to trimming and J lost 2 bases, with 6 bases between them. The CDR3 is 15 amino acids. Supplemented by reference TRBV18 and TRBJ2-6, the full variable domain reads NAGVMQNPRHLVRRRGQEARLRCSPMKGHSHVYWYRQLPEEGLKFMVYLQKENIIDESGMPKERFSAEFPKEGPSILRIQQVVRGDSAAYFCASSPRHPGANVLTFGAGSRLTVL.

This clonotype was picked up many times. The V gene is TRBV28, the J gene TRBJ2-5; D call uncertain. There are 13 residues in the CDR3. Germline assignment: CDR1 MDHEN and CDR2 SYDVKM. The V gene lost 4 bases and the J gene lost 0 bases, with 6 bases spanning the gap. The CDR3 loop is CASSSNYQETQYF. The DNA for the CDR3 is TGTGCCAGCAGTTCCAATTACCAAGAGACCCAGTACTTC. The whole variable domain, remainder taken from reference TRBV28 and TRBJ2-5, is DVKVTQSSRYLVKRTGEKVFLECVQDMDHENMFWYRQDPGLGLRLIYFSYDVKMKEKGDIPEGYSVSREKKERFSLILESASTNQTSMYLCASSSNYQETQYFGPGTRLLVL.

The chain carries TRBV6-4 and TRBJ1-5; D might be TRBD1 (6 bases). Trimming stripped 7 bases from V and 1 base from J, with 14 bases between. Germline assignment: CDR1 MRHNA and CDR2 SNTAGT. This CDR3 has 15 amino acids. As DNA, the CDR3 is TGTGCCAGCAAAGCACAGGGACTGAGCAATCAGCCCCAGCATTTT. The encoded protein is CASKAQGLSNQPQHF.

CDR3 coding DNA: TGTGCCAGTAGTATGGGGACAGGGCGGGCCCAGTACTTC. It yields the protein CASSMGTGRAQYF. The chain recombines TRBV19 with TRBJ2-5; the match to TRBD1 covers 9 bases. Trimming removed 3 bases from V and 9 bases from J; junction bases left unmatched: 5. The CDR3 loop spans 13 amino acids. Germline loops: CDR1 LNHDA, CDR2 SQIVND (reference sequence).

The sample holds many counts of this clonotype. The V call is TRBV12-3 or TRBV12-4, the J call TRBJ1-2; D call uncertain. Trimming shortened V by 8 bases and J by 4 bases, and 14 bases separated the two germline ends. The CDR3 spans 13 residues. CDR3 residues: CASGRGNSYGYTF. The CDR3 DNA is TGTGCCAGCGGTCGAGGGAACAGCTATGGCTACACCTTC.

The chain combines TRBV28 with TRBJ2-2; D unclear. Looked up from germline, CDR1 is MDHEN and CDR2 is SYDVKM. This CDR3 has 14 residues. Trimming shortened V by 8 bases and J by 7 bases, and 17 bases separated the two germline ends. The CDR3 DNA reads as TGTGCCAGCCACAATTGGGCTCAGCACGGGGAGCTGTTTTTT. This gives the protein CASHNWAQHGELFF.

A note on this clonotype: A read error may explain this, as a much larger clone is one base away. The chain joins TRBV29-1 to TRBJ1-1; D remains unclear. This CDR3 contains 12 residues. Germline CDR1 SQVTM, CDR2 ANQGSEA. The CDR3 is CSVEEGNSEAFF. The CDR3 DNA follows: TGCAGCGTTGAAGAGGGGAACTCTGAAGCTTTCTTT.

As to this clonotype: One base away lies a much larger clone, so this may be a sequencing read error. Because it lacks the conserved phenylalanine or tryptophan at the end, this CDR3 is likely a read error. This chain joins TRBV6-1 and TRBJ1-2; D ambiguous. This CDR3 comprises 12 residues. Germline-derived CDR1 and CDR2 are MNHNS and SASEGT. V dropped 2 bases and J dropped 8 bases, with 9 bases sitting between them. CDR3: CASSELGGGYTV. The CDR3 DNA follows: TGTGCCAGCAGTGAACTCGGAGGGGGCTACACCGTC.

This clonotype was seen many times. This sequence joins TRBV7-6 and TRBJ2-2; D unresolved. Germline-derived CDR1 and CDR2 are SGHVS and FNYEAQ. The CDR3 runs 15 residues. The V end lost 4 bases, the J end lost 1 base, and 10 bases lay between the germline ends. The CDR3 nucleotides read TGTGCCAGCAGCTCACGGACGGTGAACACCGGGGAGCTGTTTTTT. Its protein is CASSSRTVNTGELFF.

This clonotype was counted ten times or more. A much bigger clone sits one base away, suggesting this may be a read error. The chain recombines TRBV12-3 or TRBV12-4 with TRBJ2-7; TRBD1 matches at 7 bases. This CDR3 spans 13 amino acids. CDR3 in amino acids: CASSSGQSYKQYF. Here the CDR3 DNA reads TGTGCCAGCAGTTCGGGACAGTCCTACAAGCAGTACTTC.

The genes are TRBV7-3 and TRBJ2-2, with D unresolved. V gave up 2 bases and J gave up 2 bases, with 12 bases separating them. The CDR3 spans 16 residues. Germline CDR1 reads SGHTA; CDR2 reads FQGTGA. The CDR3 coding sequence is TGTGCCAGCAGCTTATCCTACGTGGGTAACACCGGGGAGCTGTTTTTT. This sequence encodes CASSLSYVGNTGELFF.

This clonotype was recorded at least ten times. This chain connects TRBV11-2 to TRBJ2-7, with 8 bases that match TRBD1. J lost 2 bases, V lost 5 bases, and 11 bases had no gene match. Germline CDR1 is SGHAT and CDR2 is FQNNGV. CDR3 size: 16 residues. The CDR3 DNA follows: TGTGCCAGCAGCCCCGGCCGGGACAGGCGAACCTACGAGCAGTACTTC. It codes for CASSPGRDRRTYEQYF.

The table lists this clonotype with many counts. The genes are TRBV7-9 and TRBJ1-1, with D unresolved. The V gene's germline CDR1 is SEHNR and CDR2 FQNEAQ (reference sequence). The CDR3 covers 13 residues. The V end lost 3 bases, the J end lost 3 bases, and 8 bases lay between the germline ends. CDR3 DNA: TGTGCCAGCAGCTTTGAAGGTTACACTGAAGCTTTCTTT. Encoded protein: CASSFEGYTEAFF.

This clonotype came up many times. The rearrangement links TRBV6-5 to TRBJ1-3, with a possible D match to TRBD1 (5 bases). The CDR3 runs 15 residues. The germline V gene has CDR1 MNHEY and CDR2 SVGAGI. V was clipped by 2 bases and J by 3 bases, with 11 bases between them. Written as DNA, the CDR3 is TGTGCCAGCAGTTACCAGGGAGAGGTTGGAAACACCATATATTTT. Translated: CASSYQGEVGNTIYF.

This clonotype was found many times. This chain uses TRBV29-1 with TRBJ2-5; D call uncertain. Looked up from germline, CDR1 is SQVTM and CDR2 is ANQGSEA. This CDR3 region has 12 residues. V dropped 4 bases and J dropped 3 bases, with 9 bases sitting between them. This CDR3 reads CSVVVAEETQYF. The CDR3 nucleotides are TGCAGCGTTGTGGTAGCAGAAGAGACCCAGTACTTC.

This clonotype was detected many times. The rearrangement uses TRBV7-2 and TRBJ1-5, with D unresolved. The CDR3 is 14 residues long. V gave up 5 bases and J gave up 2 bases, with 10 bases separating them. Germline V gene lookup returns CDR1 SGHTA and CDR2 FQGNSA. CDR3 sequence: CASSPHRGNQPQHF. CDR3 sequence (DNA): TGTGCCAGCAGCCCCCACAGAGGCAATCAGCCCCAGCATTTT.

This clonotype was observed at least ten times. The J gene is TRBJ2-2, the V gene TRBV5-1; possible D gene TRBD1, 5 bases. V dropped 2 bases and J dropped 1 base, with 12 bases sitting between them. Germline assignment: CDR1 SGHRS and CDR2 YFSETQ. The CDR3 consists of 16 residues. CDR3 in amino acids: CASSFVGAMNTGELFF. CDR3 DNA sequence: TGCGCCAGCAGCTTCGTAGGGGCGATGAACACCGGGGAGCTGTTTTTT. The full variable domain, rest sourced from reference TRBV5-1 and TRBJ2-2, is KAGVTQTPRYLIKTRGQQVTLSCSPISGHRSVSWYQQTPGQGLQFLFEYFSETQRNKGNFPGRFSGRQFSNSRSEMNVSTLELGDSALYLCASSFVGAMNTGELFFGEGSRLTVL.

This clonotype showed up many times. The chain carries TRBV2 and TRBJ2-7; the D gene is possibly TRBD1 (5 bases). V was shortened by 7 bases and J by 2 bases, with 15 bases between the two germline ends. Germline V gives CDR1 SNHLY, CDR2 FYNNEI. The CDR3 has 14 amino acids. The CDR3 sequence: CASMWGPGTYEQYF. CDR3 DNA: TGTGCCAGCATGTGGGGCCCTGGGACCTACGAGCAGTACTTC.

This clonotype was seen repeatedly, ten times or more. The chain carries TRBV25-1 and TRBJ2-3; 14 bases fit TRBD2. Looked up from germline, CDR1 is MGHDK and CDR2 is SYGVNS. The CDR3 contains 17 residues. J lost 5 bases, V lost 2 bases, and 6 bases had no gene match. This CDR3 reads CASSEKTSGRALDTQYF. The DNA for the CDR3 is TGTGCCAGCAGTGAAAAGACTAGCGGGAGGGCCTTAGATACGCAGTATTTT.

Ten or more counts support this clonotype. This chain links TRBV11-3 with TRBJ2-7; 8 nucleotides agree with TRBD1. Trimming cost V 4 bases and J 3 bases; bases outside gene matches: 11. Germline assignment: CDR1 SGHNT and CDR2 YENEEA. This CDR3 contains 16 residues. Here the CDR3 reads CASSSITGGHIYEQYF. CDR3 DNA: TGTGCCAGCAGCTCCATCACAGGGGGGCACATCTACGAGCAGTACTTC.

This chain joins TRBV6-2 or TRBV6-3 and TRBJ2-7, with TRBD1 identical over 9 bases. Germline-derived CDR1 and CDR2 are MNHEY and SVGEGT. V lost 5 bases and J lost 5; bases outside the gene matches: 7. The CDR3 loop spans 14 amino acids. The CDR3 region is CASSQDRGRNEQYF. The CDR3 nucleotides read TGTGCCAGCAGTCAGGACAGGGGAAGGAACGAGCAGTACTTC.